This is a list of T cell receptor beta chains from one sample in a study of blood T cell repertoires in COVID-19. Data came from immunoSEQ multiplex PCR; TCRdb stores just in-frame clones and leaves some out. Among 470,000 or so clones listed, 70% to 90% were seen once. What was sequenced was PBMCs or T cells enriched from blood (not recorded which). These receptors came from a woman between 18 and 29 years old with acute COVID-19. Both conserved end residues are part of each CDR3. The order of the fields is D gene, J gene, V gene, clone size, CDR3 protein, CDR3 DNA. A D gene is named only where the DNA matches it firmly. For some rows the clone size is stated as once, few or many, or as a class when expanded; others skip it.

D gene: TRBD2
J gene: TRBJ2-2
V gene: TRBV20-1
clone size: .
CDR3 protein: CSASASGSEPGELFF
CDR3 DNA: TGCAGTGCTAGTGCGAGCGGGAGTGAACCCGGGGAGCTGTTTTTT

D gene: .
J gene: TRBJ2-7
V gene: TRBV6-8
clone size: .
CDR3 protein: CAMVGGGPPYEQYF
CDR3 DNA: TGTGCCATGGTTGGGGGAGGACCCCCCTACGAGCAGTACTTC

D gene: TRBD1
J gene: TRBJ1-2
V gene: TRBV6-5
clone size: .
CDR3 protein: CASTSGDRGYTF
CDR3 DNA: TGTGCCAGCACTTCGGGGGACAGGGGCTACACCTTC

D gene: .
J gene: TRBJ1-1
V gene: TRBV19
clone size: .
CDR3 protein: CASSIPGVPLNTEAFF
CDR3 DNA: TGTGCCAGTAGTATCCCAGGGGTCCCCTTGAACACTGAAGCTTTCTTT

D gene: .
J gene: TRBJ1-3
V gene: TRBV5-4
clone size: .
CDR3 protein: CASSLAAQGTGNTIYF
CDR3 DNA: TGTGCCAGCAGCTTGGCAGCACAGGGAACTGGAAACACCATATATTTT

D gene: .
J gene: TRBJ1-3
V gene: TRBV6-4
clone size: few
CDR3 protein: CASSDTKHADGIHSGNTIYF
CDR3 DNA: TGTGCCAGCAGTGACACCAAACATGCGGACGGGATACATTCTGGAAACACCATATATTTT

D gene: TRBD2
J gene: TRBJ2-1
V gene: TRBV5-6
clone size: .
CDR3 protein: CASSSGGLEQFF
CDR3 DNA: TGTGCCAGCAGCTCGGGGGGGCTTGAGCAGTTCTTC

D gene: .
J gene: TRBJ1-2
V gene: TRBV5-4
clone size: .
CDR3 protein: CASSLSSGYTF
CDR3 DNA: TGTGCCAGCAGCCTCAGTAGCGGCTACACCTTC

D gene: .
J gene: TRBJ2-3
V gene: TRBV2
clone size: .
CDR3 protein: CASIADLPDTQYF
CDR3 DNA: TGTGCCAGCATAGCGGACTTGCCAGATACGCAGTATTTT

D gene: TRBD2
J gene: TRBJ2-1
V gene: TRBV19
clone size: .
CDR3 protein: CASSSLLREGPSEQFF
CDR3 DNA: TGTGCCAGTAGTTCTCTGTTGCGGGAGGGCCCTAGTGAGCAGTTCTTC

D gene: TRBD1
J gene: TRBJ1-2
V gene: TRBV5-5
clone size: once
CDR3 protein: CASSDRVNYGYTF
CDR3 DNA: TGTGCCAGCAGCGACAGGGTAAACTATGGCTACACCTTC

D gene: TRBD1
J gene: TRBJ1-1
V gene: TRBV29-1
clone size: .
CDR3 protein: CSVEAQGQGRTEAFF
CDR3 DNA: TGCAGCGTTGAAGCCCAAGGACAGGGTCGAACTGAAGCTTTCTTT

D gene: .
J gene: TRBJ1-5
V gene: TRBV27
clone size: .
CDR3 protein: CASSLRGFSNQPQHF
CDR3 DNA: TGTGCCAGCAGTTTAAGGGGTTTTAGCAATCAGCCCCAGCATTTT

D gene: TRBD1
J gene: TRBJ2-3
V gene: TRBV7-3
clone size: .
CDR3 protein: CASSLTGQADTQYF
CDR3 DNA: TGTGCCAGCAGCTTAACCGGACAGGCTGATACGCAGTATTTT

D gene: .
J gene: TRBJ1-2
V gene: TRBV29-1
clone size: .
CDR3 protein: CSVEDEPGLYGYTF
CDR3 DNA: TGCAGCGTTGAAGATGAACCAGGGCTTTATGGCTACACCTTC

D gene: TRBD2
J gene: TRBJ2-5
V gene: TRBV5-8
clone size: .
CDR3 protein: CASSIGTSGNQETQYF
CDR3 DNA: TGTGCCAGCAGCATAGGGACTAGCGGGAATCAAGAGACCCAGTACTTC

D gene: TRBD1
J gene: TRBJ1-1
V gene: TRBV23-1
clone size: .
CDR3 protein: CASSQPTGLATEAFF
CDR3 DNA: TGCGCCAGCAGTCAGCCGACAGGGCTGGCCACTGAAGCTTTCTTT

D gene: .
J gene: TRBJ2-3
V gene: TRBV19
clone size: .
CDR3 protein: CASSTPRGAFLATDTQYF
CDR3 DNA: TGTGCCAGTAGTACGCCCCGGGGGGCTTTTCTAGCCACAGATACGCAGTATTTT

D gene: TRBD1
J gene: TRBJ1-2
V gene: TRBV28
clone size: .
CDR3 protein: CASNGGDSLPTGYTF
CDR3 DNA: TGTGCCAGCAACGGGGGGGACAGTTTACCCACTGGCTACACCTTC

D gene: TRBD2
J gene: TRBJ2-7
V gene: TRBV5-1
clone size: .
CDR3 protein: CASRGASGRTYEQYF
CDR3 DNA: TGCGCCAGCAGAGGGGCTAGCGGGAGGACTTACGAGCAGTACTTC

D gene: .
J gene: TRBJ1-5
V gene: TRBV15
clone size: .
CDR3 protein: CATSRPQGQPQHF
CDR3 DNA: TGTGCCACCAGCAGACCTCAGGGGCAGCCCCAGCATTTT

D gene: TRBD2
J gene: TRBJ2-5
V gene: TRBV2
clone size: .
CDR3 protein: CASSALDGGETQYF
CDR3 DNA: TGTGCCAGCAGTGCACTAGACGGGGGGGAGACCCAGTACTTC

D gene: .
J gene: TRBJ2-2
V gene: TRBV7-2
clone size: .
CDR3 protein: CASSSRWMGGKETGELFF
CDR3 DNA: TGTGCCAGCAGCTCCCGCTGGATGGGGGGAAAAGAAACCGGGGAGCTGTTTTTT

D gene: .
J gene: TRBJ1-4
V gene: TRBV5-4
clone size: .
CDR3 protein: CASSRPGQVEKLFF
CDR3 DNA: TGTGCCAGCAGCCGGCCAGGGCAAGTTGAAAAACTGTTTTTT

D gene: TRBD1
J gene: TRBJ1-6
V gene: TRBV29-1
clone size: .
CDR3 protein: CSPEGTGGIIDLFPLHF
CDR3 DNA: TGCAGCCCCGAAGGGACAGGGGGCATAATTGACCTATTTCCCCTCCACTTT

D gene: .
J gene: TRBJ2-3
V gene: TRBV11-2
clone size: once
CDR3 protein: CASRPGTGETDTQYF
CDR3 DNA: TGTGCCAGCAGACCGGGGACTGGAGAAACAGATACGCAGTATTTT

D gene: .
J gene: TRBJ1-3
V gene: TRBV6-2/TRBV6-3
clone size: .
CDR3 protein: CASSDAGGPGNTIYF
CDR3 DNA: TGTGCCAGCAGTGACGCCGGGGGGCCTGGAAACACCATATATTTT

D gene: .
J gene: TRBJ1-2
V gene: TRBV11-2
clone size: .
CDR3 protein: CASSPAGANYGYTF
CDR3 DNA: TGTGCCAGCAGCCCCGCGGGGGCTAACTATGGCTACACCTTC

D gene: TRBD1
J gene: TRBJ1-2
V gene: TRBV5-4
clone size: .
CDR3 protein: CASSAAGTGNYGYTF
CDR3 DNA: TGTGCCAGCAGCGCCGCGGGGACAGGGAACTATGGCTACACCTTC

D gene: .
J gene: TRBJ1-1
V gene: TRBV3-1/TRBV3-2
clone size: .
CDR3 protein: CASSQGLTYTEAFF
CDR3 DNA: TGTGCCAGCAGCCAAGGGCTTACGTATACTGAAGCTTTCTTT

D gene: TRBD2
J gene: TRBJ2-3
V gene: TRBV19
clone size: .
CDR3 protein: CASSKFSGGSTDTQYF
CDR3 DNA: TGTGCCAGTAGTAAGTTTAGCGGGGGAAGCACAGATACGCAGTATTTT

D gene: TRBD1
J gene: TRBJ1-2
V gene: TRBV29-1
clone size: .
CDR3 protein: CSVDLDRAYGYTF
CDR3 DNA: TGCAGCGTTGATCTGGACAGGGCCTATGGCTACACCTTC

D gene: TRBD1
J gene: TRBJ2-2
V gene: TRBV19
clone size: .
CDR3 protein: CASIGGQAGELFF
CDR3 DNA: TGTGCCAGTATTGGCGGACAGGCCGGGGAGCTGTTTTTT

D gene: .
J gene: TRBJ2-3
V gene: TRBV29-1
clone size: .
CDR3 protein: CSVVNTDTQYF
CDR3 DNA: TGCAGCGTCGTAAACACAGATACGCAGTATTTT

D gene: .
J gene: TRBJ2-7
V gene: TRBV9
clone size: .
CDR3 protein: CASSAGIEGSYEQYF
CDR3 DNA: TGTGCCAGCAGCGCGGGGATAGAAGGCTCCTACGAGCAGTACTTC

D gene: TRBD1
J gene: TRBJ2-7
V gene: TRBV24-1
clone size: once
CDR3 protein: CATATGQGAFEQYF
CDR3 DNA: TGTGCCACCGCTACGGGACAGGGGGCTTTCGAGCAGTACTTC

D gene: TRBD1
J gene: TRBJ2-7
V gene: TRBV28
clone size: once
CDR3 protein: CASSLTRDRGYEQYF
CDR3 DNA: TGTGCCAGCAGTTTGACCCGGGACAGGGGCTACGAGCAGTACTTC

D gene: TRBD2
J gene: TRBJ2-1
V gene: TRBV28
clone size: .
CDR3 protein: CASKQGLAGSSYNEQFF
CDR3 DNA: TGTGCCAGCAAACAGGGACTAGCGGGGAGCTCCTACAATGAGCAGTTCTTC

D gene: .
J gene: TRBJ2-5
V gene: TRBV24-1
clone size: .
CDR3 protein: CATSDLWQGCETQYF
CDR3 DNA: TGTGCCACCAGTGATTTATGGCAGGGCTGTGAGACCCAGTACTTC

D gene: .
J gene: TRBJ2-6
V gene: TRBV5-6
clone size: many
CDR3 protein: CASSTGEANVLTF
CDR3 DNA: TGTGCCAGCAGCACGGGGGAGGCCAACGTCCTGACTTTC

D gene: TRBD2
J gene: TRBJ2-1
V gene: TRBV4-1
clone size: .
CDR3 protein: CASSRGLAGAAYNEQFF
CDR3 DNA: TGCGCCAGCAGCCGCGGACTAGCGGGAGCGGCTTACAATGAGCAGTTCTTC